These 22 T cell receptor beta chains were sequenced from one sample in a study of T cell responses to AZD1222 COVID-19 vaccine (dated by TCRdb to the early 2020s). Library prep was done by the immunoSEQ multiplex PCR assay. This immuneACCESS table, as held by TCRdb, lists in-frame sequences with V and J called but not all clones. Of the missing ones, under half trace to an unresolved V gene in checked studies; the others have no known cause. For this sample there are over 85,000 clones; around 93% appear just once. The ten largest make up 2.5% to 3% of the sample. Reading the label with the study, this specimen's time point is: about 28 days (+/-7) after the second vaccine dose. Sequencing was performed on peripheral blood, taken 28 days after the second AZD1222 dose. Receptor source: an adult who received the AZD1222 COVID-19 vaccine.

This chain connects TRBV6-4 to TRBJ2-5, with 10 nucleotides matching TRBD1. After removal of 4 bases from V and 2 bases from J, the junction contained 4 bases not matched to a gene. CDR1 is MRHNA and CDR2 is SNTAGT in the germline V gene. The CDR3 loop spans 15 amino acids. Here the CDR3 DNA reads TGTGCCAGCAGTGCCGACAGGGGGCATCAAGAGACCCAGTACTTC. Amino acids: CASSADRGHQETQYF.

This clone was recorded once. The junction departs from germline at one end; a sequencing error may be responsible. The chain uses TRBV7-2 and TRBJ2-1; a possible D gene is TRBD1 (6 bases). Germline CDR1 SGHTA, CDR2 FQGNSA. The CDR3 loop spans 16 amino acids. CDR3 loop: CASSLDHRIAREGELF. The CDR3 region has the DNA TGTGCCAGCAGCTTGGACCATCGGATAGCGAGAGAGGGGGAGCTCTTC.

The chain is built from TRBV5-1 and TRBJ2-7, with D possibly matching TRBD2 (6 bases). Trimming removed 3 bases from V and 4 bases from J, with 14 bases in between. CDR1 is SGHRS, CDR2 YFSETQ, per germline. CDR3 size: 14 residues. The CDR3 sequence: CASSWVDGGYEQYF. The CDR3 nucleotides read TGCGCCAGCAGCTGGGTTGACGGGGGTTACGAGCAGTACTTC.

This chain joins TRBV4-1 and TRBJ2-1; 13 bases are a match to TRBD2. The CDR3 covers 16 residues. Trimming took 3 bases from V and 7 from J; bases not matched to a gene: 6. The germline V gene has CDR1 MGHRA and CDR2 YSYEKL. CDR3 DNA: TGCGCCAGCAGCCAGTACCCGGGACTAGCGGGGAATGAGCAGTTCTTC. Its translation is CASSQYPGLAGNEQFF.

V is TRBV14 and J is TRBJ2-7, with 7 positions matching TRBD2. CDR3 length equals 15 residues. The junction had 5 bases not matched to a gene; V was cut back by 0 bases and J by 3 bases. Germline CDR1 reads SGHDN; CDR2 reads FVKESK. CDR3 residues: CASSQDRGGVYEQYF. CDR3 DNA: TGTGCCAGCAGCCAAGATCGGGGAGGGGTCTACGAGCAGTACTTC.

This clone has a single count. The chain carries TRBV6-5 and TRBJ2-6; possibly TRBD1 or TRBD2 for D (5 bases each). Germline CDR1 and CDR2: MNHEY and SVGAGI. Trimming cost V 2 bases and J 3 bases, with 11 bases left between them. CDR3 length: 16 residues. The chain's CDR3 is CASSYDGTVGANVLTF. CDR3 DNA: TGTGCCAGCAGTTACGACGGGACGGTTGGGGCCAACGTCCTGACTTTC.

The J gene is TRBJ2-7, the V gene TRBV5-1; 7 nucleotides line up with TRBD1. This CDR3 has 16 amino acids. Germline loops: CDR1 SGHRS, CDR2 YFSETQ. The V and J ends lost 2 bases and 3 bases, in that order; junction bases with no gene match: 11. CDR3 sequence (DNA): TGCGCCAGCAGCTTTCTCTCCGGGACAGAGGGCTACGAGCAGTACTTC. It translates to CASSFLSGTEGYEQYF.

The chain combines TRBV7-9 with TRBJ1-2; D not certain. The V and J ends lost 3 bases and 3 bases respectively, with 8 bases between them. Per germline, CDR1 SEHNR and CDR2 FQNEAQ (reference sequence). This CDR3 has 13 amino acids. The CDR3 DNA sequence: TGTGCCAGCAGCTTTGGTTCGTACTATGGCTACACCTTC. It specifies CASSFGSYYGYTF.

The chain is built from TRBV12-5 and TRBJ2-1, with 10 bases matching TRBD1. Germline loops: CDR1 LGHNT, CDR2 FRNRAP. J gave up 8 bases and V 1 base, and 5 bases lay outside the gene matches. The CDR3 is 15 amino acids. CDR3 nucleotide sequence: TGTGCTAGTGGTTTGGGACAGGGGGCAGGGTATGAGCAGTTCTTC. It yields the protein CASGLGQGAGYEQFF.

The J gene is TRBJ1-2, the V gene TRBV19; 9 bases are shared with TRBD1. Germline CDR1 LNHDA, CDR2 SQIVND (reference sequence). CDR3 length: 13 amino acids. The V segment lost 6 bases and the J segment 5 bases; nucleotides outside the gene matches: 4. CDR3 nucleotides: TGTGCCAGTAGAAACAGGGGGCTATATGGCTACACCTTC. It translates to CASRNRGLYGYTF.

The gene calls are TRBV7-8 and TRBJ1-1; D is perhaps TRBD1 (5 bases). The CDR3 extends over 14 amino acids. Trimming cost V 7 bases and J 5 bases, with 17 bases left between them. CDR1 is SGHVS, CDR2 FQNEAQ, per germline. CDR3 region: CASITPGQGTEAFF. CDR3 sequence (DNA): TGTGCCAGCATCACCCCGGGGCAGGGAACTGAAGCTTTCTTT.

The chain joins TRBV2 to TRBJ2-5; D not certain. V was cut by 4 bases and J by 4 bases, with 4 bases left in between. CDR3 length: 11 residues. Germline CDR1 is SNHLY and CDR2 is FYNNEI. The CDR3 loop is CASSVGETQYF. DNA of the CDR3: TGTGCCAGCAGTGTTGGAGAGACCCAGTACTTC.

This sequence joins TRBV2 and TRBJ1-1; the D is unclear. Looked up from germline, CDR1 is SNHLY and CDR2 is FYNNEI. V gave up 0 bases and J gave up 5 bases, with 13 bases separating them. CDR3 length equals 15 residues. This chain's CDR3 is CASSEAGRKRTEAFF. CDR3 bases: TGTGCCAGCAGTGAAGCGGGCAGAAAGAGGACTGAAGCTTTCTTT. Supplemented by reference TRBV2 and TRBJ1-1, the full variable domain reads EPEVTQTPSHQVTQMGQEVILRCVPISNHLYFYWYRQILGQKVEFLVSFYNNEISEKSEIFDDQFSVERPDGSNFTLKIRSTKLEDSAMYFCASSEAGRKRTEAFFGQGTRLTVV.

In the case of this clone: Its ends do not fully match the called genes, so a read error is possible. CDR3 sequence: CASSPQFGSSPLHF. The DNA for the CDR3 is TGTGCCAGCTCCCCACAGTTTGGAAGTTCACCCCTCCACTTT. The chain joins TRBV18 to TRBJ1-6, with D uncertain. CDR1 is KGHSH and CDR2 is LQKENI in the germline V gene. This CDR3 is 14 amino acids long.

The V gene is TRBV5-1, the J gene TRBJ1-2; a weak D match, TRBD1 (5 bases). The CDR3 covers 13 residues. V gave up 1 base and J gave up 4 bases, with 8 bases separating them. Germline V gene data show CDR1 as SGHRS and CDR2 as YFSETQ. The CDR3 reads CASSLQGGYGYTF. The CDR3 bases are TGCGCCAGCAGCTTGCAGGGCGGCTATGGCTACACCTTC. Together with reference TRBV5-1 and TRBJ1-2, the CDR3 gives the full variable domain: KAGVTQTPRYLIKTRGQQVTLSCSPISGHRSVSWYQQTPGQGLQFLFEYFSETQRNKGNFPGRFSGRQFSNSRSEMNVSTLELGDSALYLCASSLQGGYGYTFGSGTRLTVV.

This chain uses TRBV12-2 with TRBJ2-7; the D call TRBD1 from the table was never checked on the DNA. TRBV12-2 is a known pseudogene. CDR3 length equals 16 residues. The CDR3 DNA follows: TGTGCAAGTCGCTTGGCCCCGGGACAGGGCTCTACCGAGCAGTACTTC. Its translation is CASRLAPGQGSTEQYF.

This chain connects TRBV29-1 to TRBJ1-2; tentative D call: TRBD1 (5 bases). CDR3 length: 17 residues. Per germline, CDR1 SQVTM and CDR2 ANQGSEA. The CDR3 reads CTNPRGGLGVLRYGYTF. The CDR3 DNA follows: TGCACCAACCCGAGGGGAGGGTTGGGGGTTCTACGGTATGGCTACACCTTC.

Comment on this clone: A junction end diverges from the germline sequence, so it may reflect a read error. The rearrangement joins TRBV19 to TRBJ1-2; tentative D call: TRBD1 (6 bases). Per the germline V gene, CDR1 is LNHDA and CDR2 is SQIVND (reference sequence). This CDR3 is 13 amino acids long. The CDR3 nucleotides read TGTGCTAGTACAGACAGGACCTCCTATGGCTACACCTTC. Translating gives CASTDRTSYGYTF.

The genes are TRBV5-8 and TRBJ1-2; D is uncertain. V was cut by 2 bases and J by 4 bases, with 9 bases left in between. The CDR3 has 13 amino acids. Germline CDR1 and CDR2: SGHTS and YDEGEE. CDR3 nucleotides: TGTGCCAGCAGCTTATACGAATTCTATGGCTACACCTTC. Amino acid sequence: CASSLYEFYGYTF.

The V and J genes are TRBV2 and TRBJ1-5; D may be TRBD1 (5 bases). CDR1 and CDR2 (germline): SNHLY, FYNNEI. Deletions cut 5 bases from V and 1 base from J, with 12 bases between. The length of the CDR3 is 15 residues. Written as DNA, the CDR3 is TGTGCCAGCAGTCCCAGGGCGGGAAGCAATCAGCCCCAGCATTTT. Amino acids: CASSPRAGSNQPQHF.

The chain uses TRBV19 and TRBJ1-2; D is perhaps TRBD1 (6 bases). The germline CDR1 and CDR2 sequences are LNHDA and SQIVND (reference sequence). The CDR3 has 15 amino acids. V lost 6 bases, J lost 8 bases, and 22 bases lay in between. CDR3 region: CASSPQWGQVGGYTF. The CDR3 DNA follows: TGTGCCAGTAGCCCCCAATGGGGACAAGTCGGCGGCTACACCTTC.

This clone was recorded only once. This chain links TRBV5-1 with TRBJ2-1; 10 bases fit TRBD1. CDR1 and CDR2 (germline): SGHRS, YFSETQ. With 2 bases clipped from V and 7 bases from J, the junction kept 9 bases outside the gene matches. This CDR3 region has 16 residues. The chain's CDR3 is CASSLIGTGAGNEQFF. In DNA form, the CDR3 reads TGCGCCAGCAGCTTAATCGGGACAGGGGCGGGGAATGAGCAGTTCTTC. The complete variable domain, with remaining parts taken from reference TRBV5-1 and TRBJ2-1, reads KAGVTQTPRYLIKTRGQQVTLSCSPISGHRSVSWYQQTPGQGLQFLFEYFSETQRNKGNFPGRFSGRQFSNSRSEMNVSTLELGDSALYLCASSLIGTGAGNEQFFGPGTRLTVL.